These T cell receptor beta chains were read from a single sample in a study of cytomegalovirus exposure and HLA in healthy donors. Method: immunoSEQ multiplex PCR; TCRdb's copy keeps in-frame clones and lacks some. The sample contains over 150,000 clones, over 60% of which appear only once. The sequencing sample was made of PBMCs. The origin of the receptors is a woman between 25 and 40 years old in good health and CMV-seronegative. Each CDR3 is given with its conserved first and last residue. A D gene is named only where the DNA matches it firmly. Clone size is shown for a subset of rows, as once, few, many or a class of expanded clone.

j_gene | d_gene | v_gene | abundance | CDR3aa | CDR3nt
TRBJ2-7 | NA | TRBV10-3 | NA | CAISELTGDSYEQYF | TGTGCCATCAGTGAGTTGACAGGCGATTCCTACGAGCAGTACTTC
TRBJ2-7 | TRBD2 | TRBV15 | once | CATSTSGPRERVEQYF | TGTGCCACCAGCACCTCGGGCCCGCGGGAGAGGGTCGAGCAGTACTTC
TRBJ1-5 | NA | TRBV5-1 | NA | CASSLAGELNQPQHF | TGCGCCAGCAGCTTGGCCGGGGAACTCAATCAGCCCCAGCATTTT
TRBJ1-5 | TRBD1 | TRBV6-4 | few | CASSKQGNHQPQHF | TGTGCCAGCAGTAAACAGGGGAACCATCAGCCCCAGCATTTT
TRBJ2-5 | TRBD1 | TRBV27 | NA | CASSRQGEETQYF | TGTGCCAGCAGCCGACAGGGCGAAGAGACCCAGTACTTC
TRBJ2-5 | TRBD1 | TRBV5-1 | NA | CASSGQGAGGTQYF | TGCGCCAGCAGCGGACAGGGGGCGGGTGGGACCCAGTACTTC
TRBJ2-2 | TRBD1 | TRBV10-3 | NA | CAISAADRGRPGELFF | TGTGCCATCAGCGCGGCGGACAGGGGGCGACCCGGGGAGCTGTTTTTT
TRBJ2-7 | TRBD1 | TRBV27 | NA | CASSFGTGDFLQYF | TGTGCCAGCAGTTTCGGGACAGGGGACTTTTTGCAGTACTTC
TRBJ1-1 | NA | TRBV2 | once | CASSYTDRFMPFF | TGTGCCAGCAGCTACACGGACAGATTCATGCCCTTCTTT
TRBJ2-7 | TRBD1 | TRBV7-9 | few | CASSPGQGVYEQYF | TGTGCCAGCAGCCCGGGACAGGGGGTCTACGAGCAGTACTTC
TRBJ1-1 | NA | TRBV10-3 | NA | CAISAGQTNTEAFF | TGTGCCATCAGTGCCGGACAGACGAACACTGAAGCTTTCTTT
TRBJ1-6 | NA | TRBV6-1 | NA | CASSGSGFLNSPLHF | TGTGCCAGCAGTGGCTCAGGGTTTCTTAATTCACCCCTCCACTTT
TRBJ2-1 | TRBD1 | TRBV7-3 | few | CASSQGQGAYNEQFF | TGTGCCAGCAGCCAAGGACAGGGGGCCTACAATGAGCAGTTCTTC
TRBJ2-7 | NA | TRBV18 | NA | CASSSGGGPYEQYF | TGTGCCAGCTCCTCGGGGGGCGGCCCCTACGAGCAGTACTTC
TRBJ2-2 | TRBD2 | TRBV4-2 | NA | CASSHQREAGELFF | TGTGCCAGCAGCCATCAGCGGGAAGCCGGGGAGCTGTTTTTT
TRBJ1-1 | TRBD1 | TRBV7-2 | NA | CASSFDRDTEAFF | TGTGCCAGCAGCTTTGACAGGGACACTGAAGCTTTCTTT
TRBJ2-3 | NA | TRBV10-3 | NA | CAIRAGFAPDTQYF | TGTGCCATCAGGGCAGGGTTCGCGCCAGATACGCAGTATTTT
TRBJ2-5 | TRBD2 | TRBV7-3 | few | CASSLTLAGGRETQYF | TGTGCCAGCAGCTTAACGTTGGCGGGGGGGCGGGAGACCCAGTACTTC
TRBJ1-4 | NA | TRBV10-3 | NA | CAISEGAVEKLFF | TGTGCCATCAGTGAGGGGGCAGTTGAAAAACTGTTTTTT
TRBJ2-2 | TRBD1 | TRBV6-5 | NA | CASRLDRGVGELFF | TGTGCCAGCAGGCTGGACAGGGGAGTCGGGGAGCTGTTTTTT
TRBJ1-3 | NA | TRBV6-1 | few | CASIEQGGHTIYF | TGTGCCAGCATCGAACAGGGCGGACACACCATATATTTT
TRBJ2-7 | TRBD2 | TRBV18 | NA | CASSPITSGLSYEQYF | TGTGCCAGCTCACCAATAACTAGCGGACTCTCCTACGAGCAGTACTTC
TRBJ2-1 | NA | TRBV4-3 | NA | CASSQGSSSNNEQFF | TGCGCCAGCAGCCAAGGTAGTTCGAGCAACAATGAGCAGTTCTTC